A selection of T cell receptor beta chains follows, all from one sample in a study of Graves' ophthalmopathy and Graves' hyperthyroidism. TCRdb analysed the multiplex PCR reads with MiXCR anew, one entry per CDR3 protein. In the table there are some 360,000 distinct CDR3 sequences, about 18% of which are singletons. Sequenced sample: peripheral blood. These receptors all come from an adult woman with stable Graves' hyperthyroidism. CDR3s include the opening cysteine and the closing phenylalanine or tryptophan. D genes are given only for firm matches. Clone size is stated in some rows and not others, as once, few, many or a class when expanded.

V gene: TRBV12-3/TRBV12-4
J gene: TRBJ2-4
clone size: .
D gene: TRBD1
CDR3 protein: CASSPRTGGGNIKYF
CDR3 DNA: TGTGCCAGCAGTCCGCGGACAGGGGGCGGAAACATTAAGTACTTC

V gene: TRBV5-8
J gene: TRBJ1-6
clone size: many
D gene: .
CDR3 protein: CASSLDTVSSYNSPLHF
CDR3 DNA: TGTGCCAGCAGCTTGGATACAGTTAGCTCCTATAATTCACCCCTCCACTTT

V gene: TRBV10-1
J gene: TRBJ1-1
clone size: .
D gene: .
CDR3 protein: CASSESFARTEAFF
CDR3 DNA: TGCGCCAGCAGTGAGTCTTTCGCCAGGACTGAAGCTTTCTTT

V gene: TRBV11-1
J gene: TRBJ2-7
clone size: few
D gene: TRBD2
CDR3 protein: CASSLSAGASYEQYF
CDR3 DNA: TGTGCCAGCAGCTTAAGCGCGGGAGCCTCCTACGAGCAGTACTTC

V gene: TRBV13
J gene: TRBJ2-2
clone size: few
D gene: TRBD2
CDR3 protein: CASSQDPFPGGTGELFF
CDR3 DNA: TGTGCCAGCAGCCAAGACCCTTTTCCGGGAGGCACCGGGGAGCTGTTTTTT

V gene: TRBV2
J gene: TRBJ1-2
clone size: many
D gene: .
CDR3 protein: CASSEALVGGVRYGYTF
CDR3 DNA: TGTGCCAGCAGTGAAGCGCTGGTCGGGGGGGTTCGCTATGGCTACACCTTC

V gene: TRBV2
J gene: TRBJ2-7
clone size: many
D gene: .
CDR3 protein: CASSESRYEQYF
CDR3 DNA: TGTGCCAGCAGTGAATCCAGATACGAGCAGTACTTC

V gene: TRBV20-1
J gene: TRBJ2-5
clone size: many
D gene: TRBD2
CDR3 protein: CSALAEETQYF
CDR3 DNA: TGCAGTGCGCTAGCGGAAGAGACCCAGTACTTC

V gene: TRBV24-1
J gene: TRBJ2-5
clone size: few
D gene: TRBD1
CDR3 protein: CATSDPPGQSAQETQYF
CDR3 DNA: TGTGCCACCAGTGATCCCCCGGGACAGTCAGCCCAAGAGACCCAGTACTTC

V gene: TRBV12-3/TRBV12-4
J gene: TRBJ1-2
clone size: few
D gene: .
CDR3 protein: CASSLKGDSNYGYTF
CDR3 DNA: TGTGCCAGCAGTTTAAAGGGGGACTCTAACTATGGCTACACCTTC

V gene: TRBV5-1
J gene: TRBJ2-2
clone size: few
D gene: TRBD1
CDR3 protein: CASSLARGKNTGELFF
CDR3 DNA: TGCGCCAGCAGCTTGGCCAGGGGGAAGAACACCGGGGAGCTGTTTTTT

V gene: TRBV12-3/TRBV12-4
J gene: TRBJ1-6
clone size: many
D gene: TRBD1
CDR3 protein: CASSRGTGGNSPLHF
CDR3 DNA: TGTGCCAGCAGTCGTGGGACAGGGGGCAATTCACCCCTCCACTTT

V gene: TRBV6-5
J gene: TRBJ2-5
clone size: .
D gene: .
CDR3 protein: CASSFPREETQYF
CDR3 DNA: TGTGCCAGCAGTTTTCCCAGGGAAGAGACCCAGTACTTC

V gene: TRBV7-8
J gene: TRBJ2-6
clone size: many
D gene: .
CDR3 protein: CASSPPSFAGANVLTF
CDR3 DNA: TGTGCCAGCAGCCCCCCGAGTTTCGCTGGGGCCAACGTCCTGACTTTC

V gene: TRBV5-1
J gene: TRBJ1-5
clone size: .
D gene: TRBD1
CDR3 protein: CASIWGQGRNQPQHF
CDR3 DNA: TGCGCCAGCATCTGGGGACAGGGGCGAAATCAGCCCCAGCATTTT

V gene: TRBV29-1
J gene: TRBJ1-2
clone size: many
D gene: .
CDR3 protein: CSAADRNYGYTF
CDR3 DNA: TGCAGCGCTGCAGACAGAAACTATGGCTACACCTTC

V gene: TRBV4-2
J gene: TRBJ1-2
clone size: .
D gene: .
CDR3 protein: CASSQDGASLYGYTF
CDR3 DNA: TGTGCCAGCAGCCAAGACGGCGCCAGTCTCTATGGCTACACCTTC

V gene: TRBV6-5
J gene: TRBJ1-1
clone size: .
D gene: .
CDR3 protein: CASSYTIGDTEAFF
CDR3 DNA: TGTGCCAGCAGTTACACGATCGGCGACACTGAAGCTTTCTTT

V gene: TRBV4-1
J gene: TRBJ2-7
clone size: .
D gene: .
CDR3 protein: CASSPLRDSTYEQYF
CDR3 DNA: TGCGCCAGCAGCCCACTAAGGGATTCCACCTACGAGCAGTACTTC

V gene: TRBV4-3
J gene: TRBJ2-2
clone size: many
D gene: .
CDR3 protein: CASSQLARNTGELFF
CDR3 DNA: TGCGCCAGCAGCCAGCTAGCGAGGAACACCGGGGAGCTGTTTTTT

V gene: TRBV27
J gene: TRBJ2-2
clone size: .
D gene: .
CDR3 protein: CASRDDSNTGELFF
CDR3 DNA: TGTGCCAGCAGGGACGACTCGAACACCGGGGAGCTGTTTTTT

V gene: TRBV5-1
J gene: TRBJ1-1
clone size: many
D gene: .
CDR3 protein: CASSLGTGLDTEAFF
CDR3 DNA: TGCGCCAGCAGCTTGGGTACAGGGTTAGACACTGAAGCTTTCTTT

V gene: TRBV30
J gene: TRBJ1-1
clone size: many
D gene: .
CDR3 protein: CAWSVLADPNTEAFF
CDR3 DNA: TGTGCCTGGAGTGTACTGGCGGACCCGAACACTGAAGCTTTCTTT

V gene: TRBV28
J gene: TRBJ2-7
clone size: many
D gene: TRBD1
CDR3 protein: CASSFSRQGLPYEQYF
CDR3 DNA: TGTGCCAGCAGTTTCTCCCGACAGGGCCTGCCCTACGAGCAGTACTTC

V gene: TRBV6-5
J gene: TRBJ2-5
clone size: .
D gene: TRBD2
CDR3 protein: CASSYSAGLQETQYF
CDR3 DNA: TGTGCCAGCAGTTACTCAGCGGGACTACAAGAGACCCAGTACTTC

V gene: TRBV16
J gene: TRBJ2-7
clone size: many
D gene: TRBD1
CDR3 protein: CASSQITGGQEYEQYF
CDR3 DNA: TGTGCCAGCAGCCAGATCACAGGGGGCCAAGAGTACGAGCAGTACTTC

V gene: TRBV28
J gene: TRBJ2-7
clone size: many
D gene: .
CDR3 protein: CASRPRGLQRTYEQYF
CDR3 DNA: TGTGCCAGCAGACCACGGGGCTTACAGCGGACCTACGAGCAGTACTTC

V gene: TRBV30
J gene: TRBJ2-5
clone size: many
D gene: .
CDR3 protein: CAWGNGLLSGETQYF
CDR3 DNA: TGTGCCTGGGGAAATGGACTGCTCTCGGGAGAGACCCAGTACTTC

V gene: TRBV7-9
J gene: TRBJ1-5
clone size: few
D gene: .
CDR3 protein: CASSFQFDGPQHF
CDR3 DNA: TGTGCCAGCAGCTTTCAGTTTGATGGGCCCCAGCATTTT

V gene: TRBV5-1
J gene: TRBJ2-7
clone size: many
D gene: .
CDR3 protein: CASSLAASRLSEQYF
CDR3 DNA: TGCGCCAGCAGCTTGGCGGCTTCAAGGTTGAGCGAGCAGTACTTC

V gene: TRBV6-5
J gene: TRBJ2-7
clone size: many
D gene: TRBD1
CDR3 protein: CASSPPTGVDEQYF
CDR3 DNA: TGTGCCAGCAGCCCGCCGACAGGGGTCGACGAGCAGTACTTC

V gene: TRBV12-3/TRBV12-4
J gene: TRBJ2-7
clone size: many
D gene: .
CDR3 protein: CASSSGGYGQYF
CDR3 DNA: TGTGCCAGCAGTAGTGGCGGCTACGGGCAGTACTTC

V gene: TRBV19
J gene: TRBJ1-1
clone size: many
D gene: .
CDR3 protein: CASSIEGYAEAFF
CDR3 DNA: TGTGCCAGTAGTATTGAGGGTTACGCTGAAGCTTTCTTT

V gene: TRBV30
J gene: TRBJ1-1
clone size: .
D gene: .
CDR3 protein: CACLQGNTEAFF
CDR3 DNA: TGTGCCTGCTTACAGGGGAACACTGAAGCTTTCTTT

V gene: TRBV27
J gene: TRBJ2-5
clone size: few
D gene: .
CDR3 protein: CASRPSLFRNQETQYF
CDR3 DNA: TGTGCCAGCAGACCCTCCTTATTTAGGAATCAAGAGACCCAGTACTTC

V gene: TRBV20-1
J gene: TRBJ2-7
clone size: many
D gene: TRBD1
CDR3 protein: CSAARQGSYEQYF
CDR3 DNA: TGCAGTGCAGCCCGACAGGGCTCCTACGAGCAGTACTTC

V gene: TRBV10-1
J gene: TRBJ2-7
clone size: many
D gene: .
CDR3 protein: CASSESRRGYEQYF
CDR3 DNA: TGCGCCAGCAGTGAGTCTCGCAGGGGCTACGAGCAGTACTTC

V gene: TRBV29-1
J gene: TRBJ2-7
clone size: many
D gene: TRBD2
CDR3 protein: CSVTSDLTYEQYF
CDR3 DNA: TGCAGCGTTACTAGCGATCTAACCTACGAGCAGTACTTC

V gene: TRBV30
J gene: TRBJ2-5
clone size: .
D gene: .
CDR3 protein: CAWNGGMRETQYF
CDR3 DNA: TGTGCCTGGAACGGGGGAATGCGAGAGACCCAGTACTTC

V gene: TRBV29-1
J gene: TRBJ2-5
clone size: .
D gene: .
CDR3 protein: CSVKRHTRGETQYF
CDR3 DNA: TGCAGCGTTAAAAGACACACACGCGGGGAGACCCAGTACTTC

V gene: TRBV6-1
J gene: TRBJ2-2
clone size: many
D gene: .
CDR3 protein: CASLRPQEGRTGELFF
CDR3 DNA: TGTGCCAGCCTTCGCCCACAGGAGGGGCGGACCGGGGAGCTGTTTTTT

V gene: TRBV18
J gene: TRBJ2-5
clone size: .
D gene: .
CDR3 protein: CASSPQGMGETQYF
CDR3 DNA: TGTGCCAGCTCACCTCAGGGAATGGGCGAGACCCAGTACTTC

V gene: TRBV20-1
J gene: TRBJ1-6
clone size: .
D gene: .
CDR3 protein: CSARDWRAPRSPLHF
CDR3 DNA: TGCAGTGCTAGAGATTGGCGGGCCCCACGGTCACCCCTCCACTTT

V gene: TRBV7-2
J gene: TRBJ1-5
clone size: many
D gene: TRBD1
CDR3 protein: CASSPTRGLWLLSNQPQHF
CDR3 DNA: TGTGCCAGCAGTCCCACCAGGGGGCTCTGGTTATTGAGCAATCAGCCCCAGCATTTT

V gene: TRBV11-2
J gene: TRBJ2-2
clone size: many
D gene: .
CDR3 protein: CASSLKGAAGVGTGELFF
CDR3 DNA: TGTGCCAGCAGCTTAAAGGGGGCAGCGGGAGTTGGCACCGGGGAGCTGTTTTTT

V gene: TRBV6-2/TRBV6-3
J gene: TRBJ1-1
clone size: many
D gene: .
CDR3 protein: CASSYRLTTGFGRNTEAFF
CDR3 DNA: TGTGCCAGCAGTTACCGCCTTACTACAGGGTTCGGGCGGAACACTGAAGCTTTCTTT

V gene: TRBV10-2
J gene: TRBJ2-7
clone size: few
D gene: .
CDR3 protein: CASSFPEQYF
CDR3 DNA: TGCGCCAGCAGTTTCCCCGAGCAGTACTTC

V gene: TRBV11-2
J gene: TRBJ2-3
clone size: .
D gene: TRBD1
CDR3 protein: CASSFGTGRTDTQYF
CDR3 DNA: TGTGCCAGCAGCTTCGGGACAGGGCGCACAGATACGCAGTATTTT

V gene: TRBV6-1
J gene: TRBJ1-5
clone size: many
D gene: TRBD1
CDR3 protein: CASSQGQWEWNQPQHF
CDR3 DNA: TGTGCCAGCAGTCAGGGACAGTGGGAGTGGAATCAGCCCCAGCATTTT

V gene: TRBV20-1
J gene: TRBJ2-7
clone size: many
D gene: TRBD2
CDR3 protein: CSASRSGSKTGEQYF
CDR3 DNA: TGCAGTGCTAGCCGCAGCGGGAGTAAGACGGGGGAGCAGTACTTC

V gene: TRBV7-2
J gene: TRBJ1-2
clone size: many
D gene: TRBD1
CDR3 protein: CASSWGQNTNYGYTF
CDR3 DNA: TGTGCCAGCAGCTGGGGACAGAATACTAACTATGGCTACACCTTC

V gene: TRBV28
J gene: TRBJ1-2
clone size: many
D gene: .
CDR3 protein: CASSDFRGGNYGYTF
CDR3 DNA: TGTGCCAGCAGCGACTTCAGGGGTGGTAACTATGGCTACACCTTC

V gene: TRBV13
J gene: TRBJ2-6
clone size: few
D gene: .
CDR3 protein: CASSRPQGGPGANVLTF
CDR3 DNA: TGTGCCAGCAGCCGCCCACAGGGTGGTCCTGGGGCCAACGTCCTGACTTTC

V gene: TRBV5-1
J gene: TRBJ1-1
clone size: few
D gene: .
CDR3 protein: CASSPWGSTEAFF
CDR3 DNA: TGCGCCAGCAGCCCGTGGGGGTCCACTGAAGCTTTCTTT

V gene: TRBV6-1
J gene: TRBJ1-1
clone size: many
D gene: .
CDR3 protein: CASSGQPNTEAFF
CDR3 DNA: TGTGCCAGCAGCGGACAGCCGAACACTGAAGCTTTCTTT